This T cell receptor (beta chain) is from a study of cytomegalovirus exposure and HLA in healthy donors. The V end was cut by 4 bases, the J end by 5 bases, with 8 bases between. Germline CDR1 SNHLY, CDR2 FYNNEI. CDR3 size: 13 residues. Study-wide findings and caveats: Most observed TCR sequences were rare, whereas some public TCRs were detected in many donors. There were about 160 TCR beta chains listed as cytomegalovirus-associated. Within the 90 to 150 validation repertoires, first-cohort TCR clusters tended to co-occur, according to a later analysis.

Generated by immunoSEQ multiplex PCR, the TCRdb table keeps only in-frame clones and is missing some. The repertoire consists of about 160,000 clones, with approximately 86% occurring once and the leading ten covering 2% to 2.5%. A word on this clone: Its target is not known.

This sequence joins TRBV2 and TRBJ1-4, with D possibly being TRBD1 (6 bases). This clonotype was sampled from a woman aged 18-29 years in good health and CMV-seronegative. Source material: PBMCs. Here the CDR3 DNA reads TGTGCCAGCAGTGTCACAGGGAATGAAAAACTGTTTTTT. Translation: CASSVTGNEKLFF.